Sequencing of this TCR beta chain was carried out in a study of blood T cell repertoires in COVID-19 (dated by TCRdb to about 2020). About the investigation overall: Samples covering the acute and convalescent phases of COVID-19 were provided by collaborators in the United States, Italy and Spain. The material from the prospective study consisted of cDNA or gDNA derived from T cells, B-cell-depleted T cells, or PBMCs. The dataset comprised deeply sampled blood TCRbeta repertoires from subjects exposed to, actively infected with, or recovered from COVID-19. The repertoires were made available in a free public database intended to serve as a resource for research on the immune response to SARS-CoV-2. The samples were drawn from two sources: the first 160 participants of the ongoing ImmuneRACE study, and 1,000 to 1,500 subjects contributed by 6 global collaborators. Sample metadata almost always included a de-identified subject ID, COVID-19 status, age in years and sex. Where HLA class I and class II types were available, the types were taken from metadata supplied by the sample provider, not from assay-based typing. What the work shows at the level of the full study, not this receptor alone: How much clinical and demographic metadata was included differed by source and by participant, and the metadata was provided uncurated.

One collaborating source in Seattle enrolled patients while the patients were actively infected and followed the patients over time throughout the course of disease. The collaborating institutions used their own protocols to collect whole blood in K2EDTA tubes. For TCRbeta analysis, collaborators shipped samples in one of three forms: frozen whole blood, isolated PBMCs, or DNA extracted from either of those sample types. This clone has only one observation. The antigen this receptor binds is unknown. The record has no base qualities; no much larger clone is one base away. TCRbeta CDR3 regions were amplified from genomic DNA using the immunoSEQ Assay, a bias-controlled multiplex PCR. In the source study's methods: Nucleated cell counts per sample were estimated from amplification of reference gene primers within the assay. To quantify the absolute abundance of each unique TCRbeta CDR3 rearrangement, sequence reads were collapsed and filtered. Productive Simpson clonality was computed per sample as the square root of Simpson's diversity index over productive rearrangements. Not all clones reach the TCRdb copy of this immuneACCESS table, which keeps in-frame sequences only. Checked studies attribute under half of the gap to unresolved V genes and leave the rest unexplained. The V and J calls and clone size are taken from that table; D and trimming were inferred from the DNA. Recorded for this sample are roughly 460,000 clones; about 90% of them occurred a single time. The top ten constitute 0.75% to 0.85% of the sample.

This TCR derives from a young man with COVID-19, enrolled during active disease. Sequenced input: peripheral blood.

The nucleotides are TGTGCCAGCAGACCCCCATGGGGGGGGGCCGGGACCGGGGAGCTGTTTTTT. It encodes CASRPPWGGAGTGELFF. The V and J segments used are TRBV9 and TRBJ2-2; the D gene is possibly TRBD2, with 7 bases matching. V was cut back by 5 bases and J by 5 bases, leaving a gap of 22 bases between them. In the germline V gene, CDR1 corresponds to SGDLS and CDR2 to YYNGEE. Counted from cysteine to phenylalanine, this CDR3 has 17 amino acids. CDR3 DNA only is kept here, 51 bases in frame from base 1.